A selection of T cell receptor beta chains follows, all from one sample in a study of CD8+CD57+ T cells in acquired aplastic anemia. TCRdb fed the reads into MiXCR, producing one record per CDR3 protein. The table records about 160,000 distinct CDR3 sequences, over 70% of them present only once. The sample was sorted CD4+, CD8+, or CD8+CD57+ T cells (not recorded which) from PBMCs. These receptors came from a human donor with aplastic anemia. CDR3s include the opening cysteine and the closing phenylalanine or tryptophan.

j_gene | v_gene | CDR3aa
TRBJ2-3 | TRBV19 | CASSIIAGGTDTQYF
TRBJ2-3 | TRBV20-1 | CSARDTVGGTDTQYF
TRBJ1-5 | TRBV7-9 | CASSLGEYQPQHF
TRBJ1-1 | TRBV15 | CATSPGDTEAFF
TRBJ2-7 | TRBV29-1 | CSVEDFYEQYF
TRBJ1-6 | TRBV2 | CASRGLSSYNSPLHF
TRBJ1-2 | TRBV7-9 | CASSLAGQGDYGYTF
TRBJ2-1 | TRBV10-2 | CASSEPELADPNNEQFF
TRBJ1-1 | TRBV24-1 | CATSDYQGRAFF
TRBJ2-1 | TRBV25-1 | CASSEWAPYNEQFF
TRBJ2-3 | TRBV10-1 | CASKSGPRLEDTQYF
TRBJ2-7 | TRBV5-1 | CASSLGSALVEQYF
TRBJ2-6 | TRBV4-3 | CASSQGFSGANVLTF
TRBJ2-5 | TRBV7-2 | CASSLPAGQGDETQYF
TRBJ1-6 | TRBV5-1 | CASSLAGTGNSPLHF
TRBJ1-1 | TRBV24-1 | CATSVGPGKAFF
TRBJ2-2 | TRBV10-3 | CAISEGTWTGELFF
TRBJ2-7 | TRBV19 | CASSMTGLAAYEQYF
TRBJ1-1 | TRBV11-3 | CASSLARGAEAFF
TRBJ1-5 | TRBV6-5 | CASSYSRDQPQHF
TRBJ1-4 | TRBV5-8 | CASSLRKLFF
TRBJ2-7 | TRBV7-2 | CASSPAFGYEQYF